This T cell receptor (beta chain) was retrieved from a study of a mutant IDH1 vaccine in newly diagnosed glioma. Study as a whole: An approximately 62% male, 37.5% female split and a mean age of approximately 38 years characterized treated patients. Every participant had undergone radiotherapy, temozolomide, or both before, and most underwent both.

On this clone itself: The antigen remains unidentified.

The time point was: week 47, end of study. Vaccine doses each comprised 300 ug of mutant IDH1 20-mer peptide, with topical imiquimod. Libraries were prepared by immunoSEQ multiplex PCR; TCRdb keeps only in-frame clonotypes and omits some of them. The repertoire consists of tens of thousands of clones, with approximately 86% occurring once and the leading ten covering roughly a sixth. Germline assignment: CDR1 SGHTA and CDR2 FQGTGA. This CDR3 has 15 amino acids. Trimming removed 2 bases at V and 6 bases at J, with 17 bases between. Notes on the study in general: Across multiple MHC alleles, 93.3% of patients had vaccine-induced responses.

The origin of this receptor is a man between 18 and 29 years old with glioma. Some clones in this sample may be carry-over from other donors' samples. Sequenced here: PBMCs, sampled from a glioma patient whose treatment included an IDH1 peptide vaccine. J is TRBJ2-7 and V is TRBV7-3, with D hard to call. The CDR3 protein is CASSLEFSGPSEQYF. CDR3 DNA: TGTGCCAGCAGCTTAGAGTTCTCTGGACCTTCCGAGCAGTACTTC. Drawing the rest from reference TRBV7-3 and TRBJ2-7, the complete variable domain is GAGVSQTPSNKVTEKGKYVELRCDPISGHTALYWYRQSLGQGPEFLIYFQGTGAADDSGLPNDRFFAVRPEGSVSTLKIQRTERGDSAVYLCASSLEFSGPSEQYFGPGTRLTVT.